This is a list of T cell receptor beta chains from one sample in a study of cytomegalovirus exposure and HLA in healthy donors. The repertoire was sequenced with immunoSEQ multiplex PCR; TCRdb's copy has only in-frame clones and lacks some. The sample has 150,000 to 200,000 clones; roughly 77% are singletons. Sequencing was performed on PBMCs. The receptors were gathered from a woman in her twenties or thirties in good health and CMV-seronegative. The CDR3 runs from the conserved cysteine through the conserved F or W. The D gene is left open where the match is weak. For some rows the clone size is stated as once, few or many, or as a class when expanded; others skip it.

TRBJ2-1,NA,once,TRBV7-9,CASSLARGSLGPEQFF,TGTGCCAGCAGCTTAGCGAGAGGCAGTCTGGGTCCTGAGCAGTTCTTC
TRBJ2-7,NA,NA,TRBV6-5,CASSYAPRGPYEQYF,TGTGCCAGCAGTTACGCCCCCAGGGGTCCCTACGAGCAGTACTTC
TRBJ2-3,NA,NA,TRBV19,CASSTVALTDTQYF,TGTGCCAGTAGTACGGTAGCACTCACAGATACGCAGTATTTT
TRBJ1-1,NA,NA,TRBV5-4,CASSFRGGNTEAFF,TGTGCCAGCAGCTTTAGGGGCGGGAACACTGAAGCTTTCTTT
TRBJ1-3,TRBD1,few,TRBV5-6,CASSSGGGNTIYF,TGTGCCAGCAGCTCAGGGGGAGGAAACACCATATATTTT
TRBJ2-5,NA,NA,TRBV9,CASSVARGSETQYF,TGTGCCAGCAGCGTAGCCAGAGGGTCGGAGACCCAGTACTTC
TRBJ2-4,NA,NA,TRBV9,CASSEAGAKNIQYF,TGTGCCAGCAGCGAAGCGGGAGCCAAAAACATTCAGTACTTC
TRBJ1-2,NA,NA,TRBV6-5,CASSPRGREYGYTF,TGTGCCAGCAGTCCCCGGGGGAGGGAATATGGCTACACCTTC
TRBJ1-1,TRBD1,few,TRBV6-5,CASSYSWTGANTEAFF,TGTGCCAGCAGTTACTCCTGGACAGGGGCGAACACTGAAGCTTTCTTT
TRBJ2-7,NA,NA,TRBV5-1,CASSLGQGGTEQYF,TGCGCCAGCAGCTTGGGGCAGGGAGGGACAGAGCAGTACTTC
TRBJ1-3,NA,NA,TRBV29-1,CSVGQGGNTIYF,TGCAGCGTTGGGCAGGGTGGAAACACCATATATTTT
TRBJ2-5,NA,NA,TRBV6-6,CASSYSSRSETQYF,TGTGCCAGCAGTTACTCGAGCCGGTCTGAGACCCAGTACTTC
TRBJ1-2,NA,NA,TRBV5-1,CASREGRVNYGYTF,TGCGCCAGCAGAGAGGGTCGGGTAAACTATGGCTACACCTTC
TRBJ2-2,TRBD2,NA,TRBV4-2,CASSQVARGGNTGELFF,TGTGCCAGCAGCCAAGTAGCGCGGGGGGGTAACACCGGGGAGCTGTTTTTT
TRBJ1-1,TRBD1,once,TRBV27,CASSLTGVNTEAFF,TGTGCCAGCAGTCTCACAGGGGTGAACACTGAAGCTTTCTTT
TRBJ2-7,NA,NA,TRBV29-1,CSVVQGIYEQYF,TGCAGCGTTGTGCAGGGAATATACGAGCAGTACTTC
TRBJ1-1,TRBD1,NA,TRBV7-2,CASSYHGWGRGLNSTEAFF,TGTGCCAGCAGCTACCACGGATGGGGCAGGGGGCTGAATAGCACTGAAGCTTTCTTT
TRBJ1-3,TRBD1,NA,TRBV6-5,CASTRTGGNGNTIYF,TGTGCCAGCACCAGGACAGGGGGTAATGGAAACACCATATATTTT
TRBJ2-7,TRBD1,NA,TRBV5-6,CASSENRGDEQYF,TGTGCCAGCAGCGAAAACAGGGGTGACGAGCAGTACTTC
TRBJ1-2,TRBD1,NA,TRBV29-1,CSAEGTGTNYGYTF,TGCAGCGCCGAGGGGACAGGGACCAACTATGGCTACACCTTC
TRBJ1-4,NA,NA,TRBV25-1,CASSYETGKLFF,TGTGCCAGCAGTTACGAGACCGGGAAACTGTTTTTT
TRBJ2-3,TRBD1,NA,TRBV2,CASSEDRGPDTQYF,TGTGCCAGCAGTGAGGACAGGGGCCCTGATACGCAGTATTTT
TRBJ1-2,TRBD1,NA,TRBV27,CASSSTGDGYTF,TGTGCCAGCAGTTCGACAGGGGACGGCTACACCTTC
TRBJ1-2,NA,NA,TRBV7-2,CASSPGQTYGYTF,TGTGCCAGCAGCCCCGGACAGACTTATGGCTACACCTTC
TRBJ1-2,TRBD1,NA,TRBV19,CASRETPTGSTYGYTF,TGTGCCAGTAGGGAGACCCCGACAGGGTCTACCTATGGCTACACCTTC
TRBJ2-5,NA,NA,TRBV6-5,CASSYQGGAETQYF,TGTGCCAGCAGTTACCAAGGGGGGGCAGAGACCCAGTACTTC
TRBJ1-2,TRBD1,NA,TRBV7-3,CASSLTSGQGGTF,TGTGCCAGCAGCTTAACCTCCGGACAGGGAGGCACCTTC
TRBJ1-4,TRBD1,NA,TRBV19,CASTPRGRTSLDEKLFF,TGTGCCAGTACTCCCAGGGGGCGGACGTCTCTTGATGAAAAACTGTTTTTT
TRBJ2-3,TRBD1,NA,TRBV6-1,CASSERRQGSTDTQYF,TGTGCCAGCAGTGAACGTCGACAGGGTAGCACAGATACGCAGTATTTT
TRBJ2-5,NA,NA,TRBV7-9,CASSLGGQQGETQYF,TGTGCCAGCAGCTTAGGGGGTCAACAGGGAGAGACCCAGTACTTC
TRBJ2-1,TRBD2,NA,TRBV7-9,CASRWTSGGPNNEQFF,TGTGCCAGCAGATGGACTAGCGGGGGCCCTAACAATGAGCAGTTCTTC
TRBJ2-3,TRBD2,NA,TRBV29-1,CSSGASGGTDTQYF,TGCAGTTCTGGGGCTAGCGGGGGCACAGATACGCAGTATTTT
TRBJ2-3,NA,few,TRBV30,CAASLQGRADTQYF,TGTGCCGCAAGTTTGCAGGGGCGAGCAGATACGCAGTATTTT
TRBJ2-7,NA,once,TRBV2,CASSPGSYEQYF,TGTGCCAGCAGCCCCGGGTCCTACGAGCAGTATTTC
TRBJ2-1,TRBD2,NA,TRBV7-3,CASSPLGGGAYEQFF,TGTGCCAGCAGCCCACTGGGCGGGGGGGCGTATGAGCAGTTCTTC
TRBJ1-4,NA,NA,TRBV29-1,CSVAPQGLNEKLFF,TGCAGCGTTGCCCCCCAGGGACTTAATGAAAAACTGTTTTTT
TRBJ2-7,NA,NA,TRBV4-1,CASSQTETYEQYF,TGCGCCAGCAGCCAGACAGAAACCTACGAGCAGTACTTC
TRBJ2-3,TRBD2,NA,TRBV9,CASSVLAGGDTDTQYF,TGTGCCAGCAGCGTGCTAGCGGGGGGGGACACAGATACGCAGTATTTT
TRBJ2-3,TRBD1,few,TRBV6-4,CASSPTGDGTDTQYF,TGTGCCAGCAGTCCGACAGGGGATGGGACAGATACGCAGTATTTT
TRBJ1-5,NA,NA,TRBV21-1,CASSKVRDSTNQPQHF,TGTGCCAGCAGCAAAGTACGGGACAGCACCAATCAGCCCCAGCATTTT
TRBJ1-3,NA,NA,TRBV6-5,CASSGRSSGNTIYF,TGTGCCAGCAGTGGCAGAAGCTCTGGAAACACCATATATTTT
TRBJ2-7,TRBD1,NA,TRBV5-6,CASSLGATGVGEQYF,TGTGCCAGCAGCTTGGGGGCGACAGGGGTAGGGGAGCAGTACTTC
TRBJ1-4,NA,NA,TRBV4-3,CASSQDRGGRILLIEKLFF,TGCGCCAGCAGCCAAGATAGGGGGGGGCGCATCCTCTTGATCGAAAAACTGTTTTTT
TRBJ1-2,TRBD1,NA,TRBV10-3,CANGQGAGSYGYTF,TGTGCCAACGGACAGGGGGCAGGAAGCTATGGCTACACCTTC
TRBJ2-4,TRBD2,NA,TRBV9,CASSVGGGNIQYF,TGTGCCAGCAGCGTAGGGGGGGGAAACATTCAGTACTTC
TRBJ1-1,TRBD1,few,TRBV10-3,CAISEAGQGATEAFF,TGTGCCATCAGTGAGGCGGGACAGGGGGCCACTGAAGCTTTCTTT
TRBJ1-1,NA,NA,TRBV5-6,CASSPVTGWNTEAFF,TGTGCCAGCAGCCCCGTTACAGGTTGGAACACTGAAGCTTTCTTT
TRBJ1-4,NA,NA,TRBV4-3,CASSRKTGHPSLGKLFF,TGCGCCAGCAGCCGCAAAACGGGACACCCCTCCTTGGGAAAACTGTTTTTT
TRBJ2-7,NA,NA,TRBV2,CASSEGRGPHEQYF,TGTGCCAGCAGTGAAGGGCGGGGGCCTCACGAGCAGTACTTC
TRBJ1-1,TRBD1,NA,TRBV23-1,CASSHRDRGWITEAFF,TGCGCCAGCAGTCACCGGGACAGGGGGTGGATAACTGAAGCTTTCTTT
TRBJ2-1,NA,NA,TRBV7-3,CASSSGGRGYYSYNEQFF,TGTGCCAGCAGCTCAGGAGGACGGGGGTACTACTCCTACAATGAGCAGTTCTTC
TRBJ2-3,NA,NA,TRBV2,CASSDGGSGGDTQYF,TGTGCCAGCAGTGACGGAGGGAGTGGGGGAGATACGCAGTATTTT
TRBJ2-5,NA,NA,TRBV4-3,CASSQGAGIGETQYF,TGCGCCAGCAGCCAAGGGGCAGGGATCGGCGAGACCCAGTACTTC